Listed here are 13 T cell receptor beta chains from one sample, sequenced in a study of early T cells in non-severe SARS-CoV-2 infection. Each CDR3 protein gets one entry after TCRdb re-called the 5' RACE reads with MiXCR. This table holds 98,000 or so distinct CDR3 sequences, 12% found once. Sequences were obtained from whole blood. These receptors all stem from an adult who was a healthcare worker with PCR-confirmed SARS-CoV-2 infection or an uninfected control (not recorded which).

J is TRBJ2-5 and V is TRBV5-1, with 9 bases aligning to TRBD1. The V gene's germline CDR1 is SGHRS and CDR2 YFSETQ. The CDR3 contains 14 residues. Trimming at V came to 4 bases and at J to 6 bases, leaving 7 bases not matched to a gene. CDR3 coding DNA: TGCGCCAGCAGCCTACGGACAGGGGAACAGACCCAGTACTTC. This encodes CASSLRTGEQTQYF.

The rearrangement uses TRBV9 and TRBJ2-7, with 7 nucleotides matching TRBD1. This CDR3 comprises 17 residues. Trimming removed 3 bases from V and 4 bases from J; junction bases left unmatched: 16. Germline assignment: CDR1 SGDLS and CDR2 YYNGEE. The DNA of the CDR3 is TGTGCCAGCAGCGCTCATGGGAATGAACAGGGGTTTTACGAGCAGTACTTC. Its protein is CASSAHGNEQGFYEQYF.

This clonotype has a count of ten or more. This CDR3 is CASSEQGRTGELFF. CDR3 coding DNA: TGCGCCAGCAGCGAACAGGGCCGGACCGGGGAGCTGTTTTTT. V and J are TRBV5-1 and TRBJ2-2; the D gene is possibly TRBD1 (6 bases). Looked up from germline, CDR1 is SGHRS and CDR2 is YFSETQ. V was trimmed by 4 bases and J by 5 bases, leaving 12 bases between them. CDR3 size: 14 residues.

A few counts support this clonotype. This chain links TRBV11-3 with TRBJ2-1, with 7 bases identical to TRBD1. In germline, CDR1 is SGHNT, CDR2 YENEEA. The trim removed 6 bases at V and 9 bases at J, leaving 8 bases unmatched. This CDR3 spans 13 amino acids. The CDR3 is CASSRQGFGEQFF. CDR3 DNA: TGTGCCAGCAGTAGACAGGGATTTGGTGAGCAGTTCTTC.

This clonotype was recorded many times. This rearrangement joins TRBV28 to TRBJ1-5, with 7 positions matching TRBD1. This CDR3 has 15 residues. Germline-derived CDR1 and CDR2 are MDHEN and SYDVKM. Trimming cost V 8 bases and J 2 bases; bases outside gene matches: 9. CDR3 in amino acids: CASDTAGGGNQPQHF. The CDR3 nucleotides are TGTGCCAGCGACACGGCAGGGGGTGGCAATCAGCCCCAGCATTTT.

This clonotype was seen ten or more times. The chain carries TRBV5-5 and TRBJ2-5; D call uncertain. Germline V gives CDR1 SGHKS, CDR2 YYEKEE (reference sequence). V was clipped by 2 bases and J by 3 bases, with 17 bases between them. The length of the CDR3 is 16 residues. The CDR3 loop is CASSFVPAVGEETQYF. CDR3 sequence (DNA): TGTGCCAGCAGCTTTGTCCCTGCCGTAGGCGAAGAGACCCAGTACTTC. Complete variable domain (other parts from reference TRBV5-5 and TRBJ2-5): DAGVTQSPTHLIKTRGQQVTLRCSPISGHKSVSWYQQVLGQGPQFIFQYYEKEERGRGNFPDRFSARQFPNYSSELNVNALLLGDSALYLCASSFVPAVGEETQYFGPGTRLLVL.

The chain uses TRBV7-9 and TRBJ2-1; possibly TRBD1 for D (5 bases). Trimming removed 4 bases at V and 9 bases at J, with 13 bases between. CDR3 length: 13 amino acids. Per germline, CDR1 SEHNR and CDR2 FQNEAQ (reference sequence). The CDR3 bases are TGTGCCAGCAGCTCAAGGGGCAGGCTTGAGCAGTTCTTC. Translation: CASSSRGRLEQFF.

This clonotype was recorded once. This may be a read error, as it is one base from a much larger clone. CDR3 loop: CASSGGLARGYNEQFF. The CDR3 DNA is TGTGCCAGCAGCGGTGGACTAGCCAGGGGATACAATGAGCAGTTCTTC. The gene calls are TRBV5-4 and TRBJ2-1; 8 bases agree with TRBD2. Germline CDR1 and CDR2: SGHNT and YYREEE (reference sequence). With 4 bases clipped from V and 4 bases from J, the junction kept 10 bases outside the gene matches. The CDR3 runs to 16 residues.

This clonotype was counted many times. This rearrangement joins TRBV20-1 to TRBJ2-5; D unresolved. Trimming left V 1 base short and J 1 base short, with 10 bases between. The germline V gene encodes CDR1 DFQATT and CDR2 SNEGSKA (reference sequence). This CDR3 has 14 amino acids. CDR3: CSARGAKLQETQYF. Written as DNA, the CDR3 is TGCAGTGCTAGAGGGGCCAAGCTCCAAGAGACCCAGTACTTC.

The rearrangement uses TRBV7-3 and TRBJ2-1; 9 positions agree with TRBD2. CDR1 SGHTA and CDR2 FQGTGA come from the germline V gene. Unmatched junction bases numbered 6, after V lost 0 bases and J lost 9 bases. The CDR3 runs to 15 residues. The CDR3 nucleotides read TGTGCCAGCAGCTTAACCTCTGGCGGGGGGGTTGAGCAGTTCTTC. Amino acids: CASSLTSGGGVEQFF.

This clonotype was counted a few times. This sequence joins TRBV5-5 and TRBJ2-1; D call uncertain. Looked up from germline, CDR1 is SGHKS and CDR2 is YYEKEE (reference sequence). Deletions cut 4 bases from V and 7 bases from J, with 12 bases between. The CDR3 contains 13 residues. The DNA of the CDR3 is TGTGCCAGCAGCGCCGGGCCCCGGAATGAGCAGTTCTTC. It codes for CASSAGPRNEQFF.

This clonotype was observed a few times. The chain has TRBV7-8 and TRBJ2-1, with D uncertain. This CDR3 region has 14 residues. V gave up 3 bases and J gave up 2 bases, with 8 bases separating them. Germline CDR1 reads SGHVS; CDR2 reads FQNEAQ. CDR3 nucleotide sequence: TGTGCCAGCAGCTTCAAAGGGACCTACAATGAGCAGTTCTTC. It encodes CASSFKGTYNEQFF. Complete variable domain (other parts from reference TRBV7-8 and TRBJ2-1): GAGVSQSPRYKVAKRGQDVALRCDPISGHVSLFWYQQALGQGPEFLTYFQNEAQLDKSGLPSDRFFAERPEGSVSTLKIQRTQQEDSAVYLCASSFKGTYNEQFFGPGTRLTVL.

This clonotype was recorded many times. The genes are TRBV6-6 and TRBJ1-1; 9 nucleotides align to TRBD1. The ends lost 7 bases at V and 1 base at J; junction bases unmatched: 7. Germline V gives CDR1 MNHNY, CDR2 SVGAGI (reference sequence). The CDR3 covers 15 residues. CDR3 in amino acids: CASTPGTGRNTEAFF. CDR3 bases: TGTGCCAGCACCCCCGGGACAGGGAGGAACACTGAAGCTTTCTTT.